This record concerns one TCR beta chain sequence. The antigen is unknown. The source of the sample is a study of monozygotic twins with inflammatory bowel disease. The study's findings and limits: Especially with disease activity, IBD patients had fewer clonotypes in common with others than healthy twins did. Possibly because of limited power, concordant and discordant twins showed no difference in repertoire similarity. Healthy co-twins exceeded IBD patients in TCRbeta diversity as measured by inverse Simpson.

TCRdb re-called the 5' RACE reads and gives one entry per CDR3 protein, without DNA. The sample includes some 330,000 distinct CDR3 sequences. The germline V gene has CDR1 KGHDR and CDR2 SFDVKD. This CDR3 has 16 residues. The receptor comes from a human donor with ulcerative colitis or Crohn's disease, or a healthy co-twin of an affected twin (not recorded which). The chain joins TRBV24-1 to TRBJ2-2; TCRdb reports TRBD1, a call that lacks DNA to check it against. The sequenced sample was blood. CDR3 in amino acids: CATSAYWTANTGELFF.